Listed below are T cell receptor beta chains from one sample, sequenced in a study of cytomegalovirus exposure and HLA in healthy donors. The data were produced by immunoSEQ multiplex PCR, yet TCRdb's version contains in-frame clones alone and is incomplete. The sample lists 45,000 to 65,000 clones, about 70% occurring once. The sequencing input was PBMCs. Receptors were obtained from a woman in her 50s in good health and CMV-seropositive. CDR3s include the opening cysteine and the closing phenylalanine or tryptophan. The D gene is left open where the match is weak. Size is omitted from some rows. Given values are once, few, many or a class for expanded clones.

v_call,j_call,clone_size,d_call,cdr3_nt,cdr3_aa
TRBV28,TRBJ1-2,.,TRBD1,TGTGCCAGCAACCGGGACAGGGATCGGGGCTACACCTTC,CASNRDRDRGYTF
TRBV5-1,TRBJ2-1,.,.,TGCGCCAGCAGCTTGGGCAGCGGGTACACCTACAATGAGCAGTTCTTC,CASSLGSGYTYNEQFF
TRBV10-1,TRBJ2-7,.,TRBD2,TGCGCCAGCGGTAGAACTAGCGGGACTCACTACGAGCAGTACTTC,CASGRTSGTHYEQYF
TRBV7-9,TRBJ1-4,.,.,TGTGCCAGCAGCGTCCGGGAGGTAATTAATGAAAAACTGTTTTTT,CASSVREVINEKLFF
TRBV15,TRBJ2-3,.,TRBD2,TGTGCCACCAAAGGCGGGGGTGGCACAGATACGCAGTATTTT,CATKGGGGTDTQYF
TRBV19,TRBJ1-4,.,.,TGTGCCAGTAGTATACGGGATAAGGGTGAAAAACTGTTTTTT,CASSIRDKGEKLFF
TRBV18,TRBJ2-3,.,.,TGTGCCAGCTCACCACGATACCGGGGCGGGGTGGGCACAGATACGCAGTATTTT,CASSPRYRGGVGTDTQYF
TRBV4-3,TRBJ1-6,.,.,TGCGCCAGCAGCCAAGATTGGACAGCCTCTAATAGCCCCCTCCACTTT,CASSQDWTASNSPLHF
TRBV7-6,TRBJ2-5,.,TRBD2,TGTGCCAGCAGCTTAGAAACGGCTAGCGGCCAAGAGACCCAGTACTTC,CASSLETASGQETQYF
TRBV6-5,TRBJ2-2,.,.,TGTGCCAGCAGTTACTCGGGCCGATCAGGGACCGGGGAGCTGTTTTTT,CASSYSGRSGTGELFF
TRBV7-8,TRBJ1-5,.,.,TGTGCCAGCAGCTTACTCGAGTATAGCAATCAGCCCCAGCATTTT,CASSLLEYSNQPQHF
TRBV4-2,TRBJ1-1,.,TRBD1,TGTGCCAGCAGCCAAGGCGCACCCACAGGGGTGAACACTGAAGCTTTCTTT,CASSQGAPTGVNTEAFF
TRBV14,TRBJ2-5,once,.,TGTGCCAGCAGCCAAGGGTTAGCGGTACAAGAGACCCAGTACTTC,CASSQGLAVQETQYF
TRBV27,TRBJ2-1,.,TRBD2,TGTGCCAGCAGCGGCGGGAGCTCCTACAATGAGCAGTTCTTC,CASSGGSSYNEQFF
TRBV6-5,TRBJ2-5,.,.,TGTGCCAGCAGTCACCGGACAGCTCAAGAGACCCAGTACTTC,CASSHRTAQETQYF
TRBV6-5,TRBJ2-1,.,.,TGTGCCAGCAGTTACTTCCTTTGGGCCCCCGAGCAGTTCTTC,CASSYFLWAPEQFF
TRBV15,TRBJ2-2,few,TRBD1,TGTGCCACCAGCAGAGAACTTCCGGGACAGGGCCCCACCGGGGAGCTGTTTTTT,CATSRELPGQGPTGELFF
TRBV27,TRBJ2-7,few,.,TGTGCCAGCAGTTCATCTAGCTCCCTAGATTCCTACGAGCAGTACTTC,CASSSSSSLDSYEQYF
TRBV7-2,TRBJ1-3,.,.,TGTGCCAGCAGTCGGGCGGGGTTAGGAAACACCATATATTTT,CASSRAGLGNTIYF
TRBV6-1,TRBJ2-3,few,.,TGTGCCAGCAGTGTATACTCGCAGTATTTT,CASSVYSQYF
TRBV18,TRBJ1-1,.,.,TGTGCCAGCTCACCTACTCCACCCCCAGGAGGTAAAGCTTTCTTT,CASSPTPPPGGKAFF
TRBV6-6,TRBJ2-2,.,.,TGTGCCAGCAGGTGGGGACACGGAAACACCGGGGAGCTGTTTTTT,CASRWGHGNTGELFF
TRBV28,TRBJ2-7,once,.,TGTGCCAGTAGAAGGAACGACTTCGGGTACGAGCAGTACTTC,CASRRNDFGYEQYF
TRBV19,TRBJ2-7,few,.,TGTGCCAGTAGTATGGGGCGGACGTACTACGAGCAGTACTTC,CASSMGRTYYEQYF
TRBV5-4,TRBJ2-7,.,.,TGTGCCAGCAGCTTGGACGGGAGCCACGAGCAGTACTTC,CASSLDGSHEQYF
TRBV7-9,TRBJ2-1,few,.,TGTGCCAGCAGCCACACATTAACCAATGAGCAGTTCTTC,CASSHTLTNEQFF
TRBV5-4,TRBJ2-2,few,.,TGTGCCAGCAGCTTGGCGACAACTACCGGGGAGCTGTTTTTT,CASSLATTTGELFF
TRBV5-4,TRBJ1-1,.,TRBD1,TGTGCCAGCAGCCTAGGGACAGGGGGCCACGGTGACACTGAAGCTTTCTTT,CASSLGTGGHGDTEAFF